The clone carrying this T cell receptor (beta chain) was found a few times. Its specificity is not known. This record comes from a study of cytomegalovirus exposure and HLA in healthy donors. Overall study findings and caveats: 87-base-pair reads could not separate some V segments, including TRBV6-2 and TRBV6-3. Associated with cytomegalovirus, according to the listing, were 150 to 200 TCR beta chains. Researchers reported that a few CMV-associated chains were confirmed in vitro as CMV antigen-specific.

Unmatched junction bases numbered 7, after V lost 5 bases and J lost 8 bases. This CDR3 spans 13 amino acids. From germline, CDR1 is MNHNS and CDR2 SASEGT. The PCR ran on 60 Vbeta and 13 Jbeta primers. This table comes from immunoSEQ multiplex PCR, and its TCRdb copy is limited to in-frame clones, with some not included. The table includes roughly 150,000 clones, approximately 80% detected once. Sequenced sample: PBMCs. This clonotype was sampled from a boy aged 2 to 10 in good health and CMV-seronegative. The V call is TRBV6-1, the J call TRBJ1-2; 8 bases are shared with TRBD1. Written as DNA, the CDR3 is TGTGCCAGCAGTAGCACAGGGGGACGCGGCTACACCTTC. It specifies CASSSTGGRGYTF.